The TCR beta chain described here comes from a study of T cell changes during pregnancy in multiple sclerosis. The protocol was immunoSEQ multiplex PCR, while the TCRdb copy is restricted to in-frame clones and leaves out a portion. Of over 60,000 clones in the sample, roughly nine tenths were seen once. This TCR was sampled from a female donor in good health, enrolled as a control in a pregnancy study. Here the sequenced sample was peripheral blood, taken in the third trimester of pregnancy.

The CDR3 loop is CASQTGKATNEKLFF. For the CDR3, the DNA is TGTGCCAGCCAAACAGGGAAAGCAACTAATGAAAAACTGTTTTTT. The chain joins TRBV6-5 to TRBJ1-4; tentative D call: TRBD1 (6 bases). CDR1 and CDR2 (germline): MNHEY, SVGAGI. The V and J ends lost 8 bases and 0 bases respectively, with 13 bases between them. The CDR3 totals 15 residues.